The rows below give T cell receptor beta chains drawn from one sample of a study of neoadjuvant anti-PD-1 for oral cavity cancer. Sequencing was performed with immunoSEQ multiplex PCR; in TCRdb, only in-frame clones are kept and a portion is missing. The table records about 9,300 clones, about 66% of them present only once. The source was tumor tissue, collected before nivolumab (anti-PD-1) treatment. The receptors here all came from a person aged 40 to 85 with oral cavity squamous cell carcinoma. The CDR3 runs from the conserved cysteine through the conserved F or W. The D gene is left open where the match is weak. Only some rows state a clone size, as once, few, many or a class for expanded clones.

CDR3nt: TGTGCCAGCAGCCTGGGTAGTCAAGAGACCCAGTACTTC
CDR3aa: CASSLGSQETQYF
v_gene: TRBV28
abundance: -
j_gene: TRBJ2-5
d_gene: -

CDR3nt: TGTGCCAGCAGTTCCTCTAGCGCGAGCTCCTACGAGCAGTACTTC
CDR3aa: CASSSSSASSYEQYF
v_gene: TRBV28
abundance: -
j_gene: TRBJ2-7
d_gene: -

CDR3nt: TGTGCCAGCAGTTACGGGGGAAACACTGAAGCTTTCTTT
CDR3aa: CASSYGGNTEAFF
v_gene: TRBV6-6
abundance: -
j_gene: TRBJ1-1
d_gene: -

CDR3nt: TGTGCCAGCTCACCTACTACAGGGGGCACGGCCATGAACACTGAAGCTTTCTTT
CDR3aa: CASSPTTGGTAMNTEAFF
v_gene: TRBV18
abundance: -
j_gene: TRBJ1-1
d_gene: TRBD1

CDR3nt: TGTGCCAGCAGCGTAGGGCGATTCTCTGGAAACACCATATATTTT
CDR3aa: CASSVGRFSGNTIYF
v_gene: TRBV9
abundance: -
j_gene: TRBJ1-3
d_gene: -

CDR3nt: TGCAGCGTTACTAAGCCCGGGACAGGGGTCGGGGAGCAGTACTTC
CDR3aa: CSVTKPGTGVGEQYF
v_gene: TRBV29-1
abundance: -
j_gene: TRBJ2-7
d_gene: TRBD1

CDR3nt: TGCGCCAGCAGCCAGATGACTAGTCTCTACGAGCAGTACTTC
CDR3aa: CASSQMTSLYEQYF
v_gene: TRBV4-1
abundance: few
j_gene: TRBJ2-7
d_gene: -

CDR3nt: TGTGCCAGCAGTTACGGGGGAGGCTCCTACGAGCAGTACTTC
CDR3aa: CASSYGGGSYEQYF
v_gene: TRBV6-6
abundance: -
j_gene: TRBJ2-7
d_gene: -

CDR3nt: TGTGCCAGCAGCAACTACCTGGCCCTGAACACTGAAGCTTTCTTT
CDR3aa: CASSNYLALNTEAFF
v_gene: TRBV7-9
abundance: -
j_gene: TRBJ1-1
d_gene: -

CDR3nt: TGTGCCAGCAGTTTTTCCCGAGATACGCAGTATTTT
CDR3aa: CASSFSRDTQYF
v_gene: TRBV27
abundance: -
j_gene: TRBJ2-3
d_gene: -

CDR3nt: TGTGCCAGCAGCTTAAAAACTACGGAGACCCAGTACTTC
CDR3aa: CASSLKTTETQYF
v_gene: TRBV7-8
abundance: once
j_gene: TRBJ2-5
d_gene: -

CDR3nt: TGTGCCAGCGGACAGAGAAGCTCCTACGAGCAGTACTTC
CDR3aa: CASGQRSSYEQYF
v_gene: TRBV27
abundance: few
j_gene: TRBJ2-7
d_gene: -